A single sample is the source of the 10 T cell receptor beta chains below, sequenced in a study of blood T cells in healthy people across ages. Alongside a J-beta primer mix, a sample-barcoded 5' primer served in a second PCR lasting roughly 6 to 11 cycles. One entry per CDR3 protein results from TCRdb running MiXCR on the 5' RACE reads. The repertoire holds under 1,000,000 distinct CDR3 sequences, around 50% seen once, with over 15% in the top ten. The sample comprised blood. The receptor source for this set is a man at least 80 years old in good health.

A single count supports this clonotype. Possible read error: a much larger clone is one base away. The chain carries TRBV7-2 and TRBJ1-2, with D possibly TRBD1 on 5 matching bases. This CDR3 spans 15 amino acids. V was pared by 2 bases and J by 7 bases, with 17 bases between. The germline V gene encodes CDR1 SGHTA and CDR2 FQGNSA. The CDR3 is CASSLLRSGDCGYTF. The CDR3 coding sequence is TGTGCCAGCAGCTTACTACGTTCCGGGGACTGTGGCTACACCTTC.

This clonotype was seen repeatedly, ten times or more. V and J are TRBV20-1 and TRBJ2-7; D is unresolved. Between the trimmed V and J ends, which lost 3 bases and 1 base, there was a span of 13 bases. The CDR3 has 14 residues. Germline assignment: CDR1 DFQATT and CDR2 SNEGSKA (reference sequence). The chain's CDR3 is CSASPGRASYEQYF. The CDR3 region has the DNA TGCAGTGCTAGCCCGGGCCGGGCTTCCTACGAGCAGTACTTC.

The V gene is TRBV4-2, the J gene TRBJ2-2; TRBD1 matches at 9 bases. The V gene's germline CDR1 is LGHNA and CDR2 YNFKEQ. The CDR3 has 17 amino acids. J gave up 0 bases and V 2 bases, and 4 bases lay outside the gene matches. The CDR3 sequence is CASSQKTGGANTGELFF. The CDR3, as DNA: TGTGCCAGCAGCCAAAAGACAGGGGGTGCGAACACCGGGGAGCTGTTTTTT.

This chain connects TRBV7-3 to TRBJ2-5; D gene unclear. With the DNA end fitting TRBJ2-7 better, the J assignment may be wrong. CDR1 SGHTA and CDR2 FQGTGA come from the germline V gene. CDR3 length: 14 amino acids. The CDR3 nucleotides read TGTGCCAGCAGCGTAAGGCAGGTATCCTACGAGCAGTACTTC. Translation: CASSVRQVSYEQYF.

The chain recombines TRBV6-6 with TRBJ1-4; D might be TRBD1 (5 bases). Germline CDR1 reads MNHNY; CDR2 reads SVGAGI (reference sequence). Trimming took off 2 bases at V and 10 bases at J, with 5 bases between the two ends. CDR3 length: 11 residues. For the CDR3, the DNA is TGTGCCAGCAGTTACCAGGGAAAACTGTTTTTT. This codes for CASSYQGKLFF.

This clonotype has a count of ten or more. The rearrangement links TRBV5-1 to TRBJ2-7; 8 bases align to TRBD1. V lost 2 bases to trimming and J lost 6 bases; unmatched junction nucleotides: 10. Germline V CDR1 and CDR2: SGHRS, YFSETQ. The CDR3 has 15 residues. The CDR3 nucleotides read TGCGCCAGCAGCTTCGTAGTCGGACAGGGCGGCGAGCAGTACTTC. Protein sequence: CASSFVVGQGGEQYF.

This chain joins TRBV5-5 and TRBJ2-4, with D tentatively TRBD2 (6 bases). The J call may be mistaken, given a closer DNA end match to TRBJ2-7. The CDR3 totals 15 residues. Per the germline V gene, CDR1 is SGHKS and CDR2 is YYEKEE (reference sequence). The CDR3 nucleotides are TGTGCCAGCAGGCGGGACCGGGGGTTGGCGTACGAGCAGTACTTC. It encodes CASRRDRGLAYEQYF.

The chain employs TRBV21-1 and TRBJ1-1. TRBV21-1 is labeled a pseudogene. This CDR3 is built from 16 residues. The CDR3 reads CASPSSLADSNTEAFF. The CDR3 DNA is TGTGCCAGCCCCTCTTCGTTGGCAGACTCGAACACTGAAGCTTTCTTT.

This chain joins TRBV7-9 and TRBJ1-2; possibly TRBD1 for D (6 bases). This CDR3 has 13 residues. The V gene lost 5 bases and the J gene lost 6 bases, with 13 bases spanning the gap. Germline V gene data show CDR1 as SEHNR and CDR2 as FQNEAQ (reference sequence). This CDR3 is CASSERGYNGYTF. The CDR3 region has the DNA TGTGCCAGCAGCGAAAGGGGGTATAATGGCTACACCTTC.

On this clonotype itself: Just one base apart from a much larger clone, this may be a read error. V gene TRBV29-1 combines with J gene TRBJ2-1, with a possible D match to TRBD2 (5 bases). The CDR3 has 13 residues. In germline, CDR1 is SQVTM, CDR2 ANQGSEA. CDR3 coding DNA: TGCAGCGTTGCGGCTGACTACTACAGTGAGCAGTTCTTC. Protein product: CSVAADYYSEQFF.